These 4 T cell receptor beta chains originate from one sample sequenced in a study of HIV-infected patients and healthy controls (dated by TCRdb to 2013 to 2014). Library method: 5' RACE. Sequencing used an Illumina MiSeq. Using SuperScript III with primers targeting the alpha and beta constant regions, 400 to 550 ng of RNA was reverse transcribed. Separate alpha and beta chain libraries were made by chain-specific third strand synthesis with multiplexing indices. The public reads were quality trimmed at Q25 with fastp and then assembled into clones with MiXCR by TCRdb, keeping productive beta chains. Rows with a matching CDR3 protein are joined into one entry that keeps the most common DNA and genes. The sample contains approximately 8,700 distinct CDR3 sequences, roughly 7.3% of them found a single time. The ten largest clones capture 35% to 40% of the sample. Whole blood was used without fractionating the cells, so the repertoire represented all peripheral T cells without sorting.

The sequencing used blood, collected before antiretroviral therapy. These receptors were obtained from an adult with HIV infection.

In this sample, this clonotype turned up many times. The chain has TRBV9 and TRBJ2-6; no firm D call. The V end was cut by 5 bases, the J end by 0 bases, with 9 bases between. The CDR3 length is 15 residues. Per the germline V gene, CDR1 is SGDLS and CDR2 is YYNGEE. The DNA of the CDR3 is TGTGCCAGCAGTCGACATAACTCTGGGGCCAACGTCCTGACTTTC. It encodes CASSRHNSGANVLTF.

This clonotype was picked up many times. The chain joins TRBV3-1 to TRBJ1-5; a possible D gene is TRBD1 (5 bases). The germline CDR1 and CDR2 sequences are LGHDT and YNNKEL (reference sequence). The ends were cut back, 1 base at V and 6 bases at J, with 16 bases in the middle. The CDR3 is 16 amino acids. The CDR3 loop reads CASSQGQRTLGQPQHF. For the CDR3, the DNA is TGTGCCAGCAGCCAAGGACAGCGGACGTTAGGTCAGCCCCAGCATTTT.

This sequence joins TRBV7-3 and TRBJ1-1; D gene uncertain. Germline CDR1 and CDR2: SGHTA and FQGTGA. Trimming removed 2 bases from V and 3 bases from J, with 7 bases in between. There are 13 residues in the CDR3. CDR3 DNA sequence: TGTGCCAGCAGCTTAGGCCAGTACACTGAAGCTTTCTTT. It codes for CASSLGQYTEAFF. The full variable domain, with the rest looked up from reference TRBV7-3 and TRBJ1-1, is GAGVSQTPSNKVTEKGKYVELRCDPISGHTALYWYRQSLGQGPEFLIYFQGTGAADDSGLPNDRFFAVRPEGSVSTLKIQRTERGDSAVYLCASSLGQYTEAFFGQGTRLTVV.

This clonotype was recorded at least ten times. The chain has TRBV12-3 or TRBV12-4 and TRBJ1-5; weak D call: TRBD1 (5 bases). V was pared by 9 bases and J by 5 bases, with 11 bases between. The CDR3 length is 12 residues. The chain's CDR3 is CASRDGYQPQHF. The DNA of the CDR3 is TGTGCCAGTAGGGACGGCTATCAGCCCCAGCATTTT.